Sequencing of this T cell receptor beta chain was carried out in a study of T cell responses to AZD1222 COVID-19 vaccine. The CDR3 loop spans 15 amino acids. Trimming cost V 5 bases and J 1 base; bases outside gene matches: 5. CDR1 is MNHEY, CDR2 SMNVEV, per germline (reference sequence). The repertoire was sequenced with immunoSEQ multiplex PCR; TCRdb's copy has only in-frame clones and lacks some. This sample has under 35,000 clones, with under 90% found just once. The sample here was peripheral blood, taken 28 days after the second AZD1222 dose. The chain links TRBV27 to TRBJ1-2; 9 bases are a match to TRBD1. This sequence was found in an adult who received the AZD1222 COVID-19 vaccine. CDR3 in DNA: TGTGCCAGCAGTGCGCCGGGACAGGGTAACTATGGCTACACCTTC. Its translation: CASSAPGQGNYGYTF.